Listed below are T cell receptor beta chains from one sample, sequenced in a study of breast tumors, draining lymph nodes, adjacent tissues. Using its own MiXCR run on the multiplex PCR reads, TCRdb lists one record per CDR3 protein. The sample gives 200,000 to 300,000 distinct CDR3 sequences, 30% of which show up once; 1.1% is in the top ten. Sequenced: axillary lymph node tissue. These receptors were obtained from a female donor with breast cancer. Some clones in this sample may be carry-over from other donors' samples. Both conserved end residues are trimmed from each CDR3. Fields, in order: V gene, CDR3 protein.

v_call: TRBV2
cdr3_aa: ASRDPGGGGLQETQY

v_call: TRBV4-1
cdr3_aa: ASSQVPAGGPYEQY

v_call: TRBV9
cdr3_aa: ASSETGNVVYEQY

v_call: TRBV2
cdr3_aa: AAYLSSYNEQF

v_call: TRBV27
cdr3_aa: ATGDYSYGYT

v_call: TRBV30
cdr3_aa: AWKTTDTQH

v_call: TRBV9
cdr3_aa: ASSVGSDYSTDTQY

v_call: TRBV20-1
cdr3_aa: SATTSGQFWNEQF

v_call: TRBV20-1
cdr3_aa: SARYGYT

v_call: TRBV2
cdr3_aa: ASSSRQTNHNQQF

v_call: TRBV5-1
cdr3_aa: ASTPGGPNTGELF

v_call: TRBV7-9
cdr3_aa: ASSFLDRDNEQF

v_call: TRBV7-9
cdr3_aa: ASSNELVYEQY

v_call: TRBV6-5
cdr3_aa: ASSRQGASYGYT

v_call: TRBV19
cdr3_aa: ASSMRAGELF

v_call: TRBV12-5
cdr3_aa: ASGSAGIGRGETQY

v_call: TRBV25-1
cdr3_aa: ASTLHGGTVTDTQY

v_call: TRBV19
cdr3_aa: ASSPLPGLAGGETQY

v_call: TRBV30
cdr3_aa: ALQPGPNTGELF

v_call: TRBV4-2
cdr3_aa: ASSQGLAGGYQETQY

v_call: TRBV20-1
cdr3_aa: SAESSGRASETQY

v_call: TRBV5-1
cdr3_aa: ASREWGSQETQY

v_call: TRBV29-1
cdr3_aa: SVGGVKMSTEAF